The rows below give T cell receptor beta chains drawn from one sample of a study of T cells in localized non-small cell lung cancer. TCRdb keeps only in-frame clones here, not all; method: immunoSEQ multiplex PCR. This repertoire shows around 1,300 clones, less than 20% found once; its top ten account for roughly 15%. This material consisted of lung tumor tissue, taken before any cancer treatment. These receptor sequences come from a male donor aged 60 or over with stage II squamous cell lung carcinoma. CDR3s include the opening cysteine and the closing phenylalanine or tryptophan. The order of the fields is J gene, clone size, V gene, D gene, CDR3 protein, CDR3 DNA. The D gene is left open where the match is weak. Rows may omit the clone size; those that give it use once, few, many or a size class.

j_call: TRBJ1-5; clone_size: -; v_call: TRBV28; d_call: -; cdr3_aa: CASSSRGQNQPQHF; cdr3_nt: TGTGCCAGCAGTTCCCGGGGGCAGAATCAGCCCCAGCATTTT
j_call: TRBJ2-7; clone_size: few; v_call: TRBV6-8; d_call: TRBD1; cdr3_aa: CASSPPRGQESYEQYF; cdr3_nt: TGTGCCAGCAGCCCTCCCCGGGGACAGGAGTCCTACGAGCAGTACTTC
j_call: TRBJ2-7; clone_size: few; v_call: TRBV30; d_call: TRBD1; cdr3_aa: CAWSEDRFYEQYF; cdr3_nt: TGTGCCTGGAGCGAGGACAGGTTTTACGAGCAGTACTTC
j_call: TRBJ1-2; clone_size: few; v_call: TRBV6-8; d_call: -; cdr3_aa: CASSSVGSYGYTF; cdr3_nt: TGTGCCAGCAGTTCGGTGGGGTCCTATGGCTACACCTTC
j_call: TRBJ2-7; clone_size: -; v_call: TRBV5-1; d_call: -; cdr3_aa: CASSTIPGVGEQYF; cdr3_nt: TGCGCCAGCTCAACAATCCCAGGGGTGGGCGAGCAGTACTTC
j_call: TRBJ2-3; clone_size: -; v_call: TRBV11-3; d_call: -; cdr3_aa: CASSPGIAIDTQYF; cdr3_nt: TGTGCCAGCAGCCCCGGGATAGCGATAGATACGCAGTATTTT
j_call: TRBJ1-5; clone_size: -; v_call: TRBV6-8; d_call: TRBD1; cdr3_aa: CASRPDAQGLQPQHF; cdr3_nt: TGTGCCAGCAGACCTGACGCACAGGGGCTCCAGCCCCAGCATTTT
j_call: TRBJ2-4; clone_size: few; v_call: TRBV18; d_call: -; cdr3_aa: CASSPDSGSGIQYF; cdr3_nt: TGTGCCAGCTCACCAGATTCCGGGAGTGGCATTCAGTACTTC
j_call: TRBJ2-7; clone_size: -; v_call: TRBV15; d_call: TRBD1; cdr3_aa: CATSGGGDRGLYEQYF; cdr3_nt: TGTGCCACCAGCGGCGGCGGGGACAGGGGGTTATACGAGCAGTACTTC
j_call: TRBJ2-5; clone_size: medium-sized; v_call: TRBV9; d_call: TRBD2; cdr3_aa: CASSKRGSGGDQETQYF; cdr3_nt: TGTGCCAGCAGCAAGCGAGGGAGCGGGGGGGATCAAGAGACCCAGTACTTC
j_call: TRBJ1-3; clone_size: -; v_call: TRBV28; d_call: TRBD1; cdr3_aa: CASRGMGQGAGNTIYF; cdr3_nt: TGTGCCAGCAGGGGGATGGGACAGGGGGCAGGAAACACCATATATTTT
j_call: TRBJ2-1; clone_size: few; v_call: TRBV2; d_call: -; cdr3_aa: CASSPTPYNEQFF; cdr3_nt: TGTGCCAGCAGTCCGACTCCGTACAATGAGCAGTTCTTC
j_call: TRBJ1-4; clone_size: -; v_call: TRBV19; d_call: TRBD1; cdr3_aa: CASSPRTGGGTNEKLFF; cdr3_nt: TGTGCCAGTAGTCCCAGGACAGGGGGCGGAACTAATGAAAAACTGTTTTTT
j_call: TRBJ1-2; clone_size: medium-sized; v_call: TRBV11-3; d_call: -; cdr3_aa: CASSSSGANYGYTF; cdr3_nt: TGTGCCAGCAGCTCGTCGGGGGCCAACTATGGCTACACCTTC
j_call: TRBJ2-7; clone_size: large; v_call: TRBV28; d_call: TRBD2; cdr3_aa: CASRFSGRTTYEQYF; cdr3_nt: TGTGCCAGCAGATTTAGCGGGAGAACGACCTACGAGCAGTACTTC